Presented here are 2 T cell receptor beta chains from one specimen sequenced in a study of graft-versus-host responses after intestinal transplantation. Repertoires were generated with immunoSEQ multiplex PCR, while TCRdb's copy carries only in-frame clones and drops some. The sample yields some 7,100 clones, approximately 97% seen once. The sequencing here drew on PBMCs, taken 23 days after intestinal transplant. The receptors were gathered from a human patient who received an intestinal transplant, so some T cells may come from the graft donor.

The gene calls are TRBV18 and TRBJ2-1; TRBD2 matches at 8 bases. The CDR3 contains 16 residues. Germline CDR1 KGHSH, CDR2 LQKENI. Losses at the gene ends were 4 bases for V and 5 bases for J; bases not matched to a gene: 10. The CDR3 is CASSRTGTSINNEQFF. In DNA form, the CDR3 reads TGTGCCAGCTCACGAACCGGGACTAGTATAAACAATGAGCAGTTCTTC.

The rearrangement uses TRBV10-1 and TRBJ1-2; TRBD1 agrees at 7 bases. The CDR3 totals 13 residues. Trimming removed 4 bases from V and 7 bases from J; junction bases left unmatched: 6. Germline CDR1 and CDR2: WNHNN and SYGVQD (reference sequence). CDR3 nucleotide sequence: TGCGCCAGCAGTGGGACAGGAGGTGGTGGCTACACCTTC. This codes for CASSGTGGGGYTF.